This T cell receptor (beta chain) was obtained from a study of T cell changes during pregnancy in multiple sclerosis. The CDR3 is 18 residues long. Trimming cost V 3 bases and J 2 bases, with 22 bases left between them. The germline gives CDR1 SGDLS, CDR2 YYNGEE. The data were produced by immunoSEQ multiplex PCR, yet TCRdb's version contains in-frame clones alone and is incomplete. The table lists about 46,000 clones, around 93% of them singletons, with around 2.1% in the top ten. The specimen comprised peripheral blood, sampled in the third trimester of pregnancy. The clonotype comes from a female donor with multiple sclerosis, enrolled in a pregnancy study. The V and J genes are TRBV9 and TRBJ2-3; possibly TRBD2 for D (6 bases). The CDR3 loop is CASSDSSLGGGSTDTQYF. CDR3 nucleotide sequence: TGTGCCAGCAGCGATTCCTCTTTGGGGGGAGGCTCCACAGATACGCAGTATTTT.